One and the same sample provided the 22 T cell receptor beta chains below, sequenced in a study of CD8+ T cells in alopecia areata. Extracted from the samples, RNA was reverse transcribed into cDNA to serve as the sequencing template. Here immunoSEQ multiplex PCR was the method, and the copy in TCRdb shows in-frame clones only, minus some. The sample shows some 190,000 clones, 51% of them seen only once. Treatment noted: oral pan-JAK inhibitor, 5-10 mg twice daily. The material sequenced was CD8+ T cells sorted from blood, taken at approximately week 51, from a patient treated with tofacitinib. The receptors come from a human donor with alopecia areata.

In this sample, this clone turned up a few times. CDR3 DNA sequence: TGCGCCAGCAGCTCGCTAGCGGGGGGGCCAGAGACCCAGTACTTC. This gives the protein CASSSLAGGPETQYF. This chain links TRBV5-1 with TRBJ2-5; 12 nucleotides line up with TRBD2. Trimming took 3 bases from V and 4 from J; bases not matched to a gene: 4. Germline V lookup: CDR1 SGHRS, CDR2 YFSETQ. The CDR3 is 15 residues long. Full variable domain (rest looked up from reference TRBV5-1 and TRBJ2-5): KAGVTQTPRYLIKTRGQQVTLSCSPISGHRSVSWYQQTPGQGLQFLFEYFSETQRNKGNFPGRFSGRQFSNSRSEMNVSTLELGDSALYLCASSSLAGGPETQYFGPGTRLLVL.

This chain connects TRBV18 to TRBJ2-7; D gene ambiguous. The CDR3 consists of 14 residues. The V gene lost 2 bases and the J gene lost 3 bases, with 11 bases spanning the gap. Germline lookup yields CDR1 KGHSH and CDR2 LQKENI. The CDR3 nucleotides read TGTGCCAGCTCACCATCTTCCGGATACTACGAGCAGTACTTC. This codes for CASSPSSGYYEQYF. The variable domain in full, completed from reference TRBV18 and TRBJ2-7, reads NAGVMQNPRHLVRRRGQEARLRCSPMKGHSHVYWYRQLPEEGLKFMVYLQKENIIDESGMPKERFSAEFPKEGPSILRIQQVVRGDSAAYFCASSPSSGYYEQYFGPGTRLTVT.

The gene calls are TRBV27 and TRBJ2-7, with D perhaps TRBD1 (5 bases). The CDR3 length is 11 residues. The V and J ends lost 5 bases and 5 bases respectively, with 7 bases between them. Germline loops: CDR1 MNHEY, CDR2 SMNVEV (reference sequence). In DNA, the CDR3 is TGTGCCAGCAGTGGGGCCCACGAGCAGTACTTC. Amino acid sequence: CASSGAHEQYF.

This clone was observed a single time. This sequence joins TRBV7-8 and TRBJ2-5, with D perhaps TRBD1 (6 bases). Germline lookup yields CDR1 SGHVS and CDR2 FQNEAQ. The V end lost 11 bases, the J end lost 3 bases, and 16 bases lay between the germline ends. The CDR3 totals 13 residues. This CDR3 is CAATSRTEETQYF. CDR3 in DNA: TGTGCCGCAACCTCCAGGACAGAAGAGACCCAGTACTTC.

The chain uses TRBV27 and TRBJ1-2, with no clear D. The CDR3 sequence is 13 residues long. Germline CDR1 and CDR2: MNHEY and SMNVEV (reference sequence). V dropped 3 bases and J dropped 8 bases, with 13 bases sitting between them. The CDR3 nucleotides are TGTGCCAGCAGTTTGGCGCCTCGGGGAGGCTACACCTTC. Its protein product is CASSLAPRGGYTF.

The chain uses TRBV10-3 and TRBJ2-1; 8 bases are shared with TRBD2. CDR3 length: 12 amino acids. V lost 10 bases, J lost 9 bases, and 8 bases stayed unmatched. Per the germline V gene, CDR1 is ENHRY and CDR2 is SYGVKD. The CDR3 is CATREGETEQFF. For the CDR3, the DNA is TGTGCCACCCGGGAGGGGGAAACTGAGCAGTTCTTC.

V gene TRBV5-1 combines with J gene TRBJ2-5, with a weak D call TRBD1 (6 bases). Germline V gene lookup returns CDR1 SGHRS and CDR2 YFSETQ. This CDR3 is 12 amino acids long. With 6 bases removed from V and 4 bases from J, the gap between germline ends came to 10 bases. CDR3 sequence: CASTGERETQYF. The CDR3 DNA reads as TGCGCCAGCACAGGGGAAAGAGAGACCCAGTACTTC.

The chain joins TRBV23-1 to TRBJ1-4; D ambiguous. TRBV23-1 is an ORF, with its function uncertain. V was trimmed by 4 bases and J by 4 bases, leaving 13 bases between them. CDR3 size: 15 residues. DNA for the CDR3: TGCGCCAGCAGTCCAAGGGAGGCTCTTAATGAAAAACTGTTTTTT. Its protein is CASSPREALNEKLFF.

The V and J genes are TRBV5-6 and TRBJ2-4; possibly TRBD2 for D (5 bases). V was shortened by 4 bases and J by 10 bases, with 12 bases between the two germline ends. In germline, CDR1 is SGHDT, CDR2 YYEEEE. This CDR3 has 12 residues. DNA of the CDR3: TGTGCCAGCAGCCCGGACGGGATAATTCAGTACTTC. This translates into CASSPDGIIQYF.

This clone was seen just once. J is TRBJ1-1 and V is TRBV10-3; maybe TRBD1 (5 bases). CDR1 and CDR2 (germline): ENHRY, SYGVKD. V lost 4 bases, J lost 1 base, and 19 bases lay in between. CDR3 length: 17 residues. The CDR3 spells CAISGRQTGGPNTEAFF. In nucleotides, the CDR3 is TGTGCCATCAGTGGCCGACAGACCGGTGGGCCGAACACTGAAGCTTTCTTT.

The CDR3, as DNA: TGTGCCAGCAGCTTAGGTGCAGGGCAGCCCCAGCATTTT. It yields the protein CASSLGAGQPQHF. The rearrangement uses TRBV5-6 and TRBJ1-5, with D possibly TRBD1 on 5 matching bases. Per the germline V gene, CDR1 is SGHDT and CDR2 is YYEEEE. The V end lost 2 bases, the J end lost 7 bases, and 10 bases lay between the germline ends. CDR3 length: 13 residues.

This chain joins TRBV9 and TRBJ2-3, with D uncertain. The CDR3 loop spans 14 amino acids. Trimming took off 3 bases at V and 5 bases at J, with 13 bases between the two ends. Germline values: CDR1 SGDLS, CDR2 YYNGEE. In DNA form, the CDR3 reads TGTGCCAGCAGCGCCACTCCCGCTAGAGATACGCAGTATTTT. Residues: CASSATPARDTQYF. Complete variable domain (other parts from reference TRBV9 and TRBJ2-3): DSGVTQTPKHLITATGQRVTLRCSPRSGDLSVYWYQQSLDQGLQFLIQYYNGEERAKGNILERFSAQQFPDLHSELNLSSLELGDSALYFCASSATPARDTQYFGPGTRLTVL.

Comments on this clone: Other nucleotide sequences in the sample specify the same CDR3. CDR3 nucleotides: TGTGCCAGCAGTCCGGACGGGAACACTGAAGCTTTCTTT. Encoded protein: CASSPDGNTEAFF. The chain joins TRBV7-9 to TRBJ1-1; no clear D gene. Germline V gives CDR1 SEHNR, CDR2 FQNEAQ (reference sequence). V lost 6 bases and J lost 1, with 9 bases in between. This CDR3 region has 13 residues.

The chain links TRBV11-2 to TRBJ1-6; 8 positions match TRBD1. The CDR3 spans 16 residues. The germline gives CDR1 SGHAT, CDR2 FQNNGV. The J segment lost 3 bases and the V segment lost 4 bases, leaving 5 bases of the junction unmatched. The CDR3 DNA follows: TGTGCCAGCAGCTGGACAGGGTCAAACTATAATTCACCCCTCCACTTT. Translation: CASSWTGSNYNSPLHF.

DNA of the CDR3: TGCGCCAGCAGCTTTACAGATATGAACACTGAAGCTTTCTTT. Translated: CASSFTDMNTEAFF. The V and J genes are TRBV5-1 and TRBJ1-1, with D uncertain. Germline loops: CDR1 SGHRS, CDR2 YFSETQ. The CDR3 runs to 14 residues. V dropped 2 bases and J dropped 0 bases, with 8 bases sitting between them.

CDR3 coding DNA: TGTGCCTGGGGACAGGGGATAAATCAGCCCCAGCATTTT. Translation gives CAWGQGINQPQHF. This chain connects TRBV30 to TRBJ1-5; 9 positions match TRBD1. Trimming took 5 bases from V and 4 from J; bases not matched to a gene: 3. Germline CDR1 and CDR2: GTSNPN and SVGIG (reference sequence). The CDR3 length is 13 residues.

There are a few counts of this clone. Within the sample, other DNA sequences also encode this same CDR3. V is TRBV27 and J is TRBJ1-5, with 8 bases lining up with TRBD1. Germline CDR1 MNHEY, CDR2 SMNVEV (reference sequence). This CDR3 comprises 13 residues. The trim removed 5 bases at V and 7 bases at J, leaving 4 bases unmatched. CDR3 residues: CASSPDRDQPQHF. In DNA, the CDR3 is TGTGCCAGCAGTCCGGACAGGGACCAGCCCCAGCATTTT.

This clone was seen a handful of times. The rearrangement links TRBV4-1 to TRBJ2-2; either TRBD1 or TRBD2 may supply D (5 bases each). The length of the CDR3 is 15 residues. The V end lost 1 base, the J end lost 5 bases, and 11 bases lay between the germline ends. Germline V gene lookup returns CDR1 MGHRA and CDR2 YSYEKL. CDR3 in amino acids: CASSQVRGETGELFF. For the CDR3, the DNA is TGCGCCAGCAGCCAAGTTAGAGGGGAGACCGGGGAGCTGTTTTTT.

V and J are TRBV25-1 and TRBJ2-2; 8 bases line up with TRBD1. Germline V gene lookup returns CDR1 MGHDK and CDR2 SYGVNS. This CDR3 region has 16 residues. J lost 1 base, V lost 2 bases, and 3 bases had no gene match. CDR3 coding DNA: TGTGCCAGCAGTGAAAGGGACAGGAAGAACACCGGGGAGCTGTTTTTT. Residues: CASSERDRKNTGELFF.

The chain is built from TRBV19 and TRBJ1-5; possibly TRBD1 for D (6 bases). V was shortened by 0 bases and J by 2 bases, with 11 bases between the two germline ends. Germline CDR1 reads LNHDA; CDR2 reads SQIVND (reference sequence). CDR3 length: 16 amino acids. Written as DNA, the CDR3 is TGTGCCAGTAGTATAGATGGGGGGCTTGGCAATCAGCCCCAGCATTTT. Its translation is CASSIDGGLGNQPQHF.

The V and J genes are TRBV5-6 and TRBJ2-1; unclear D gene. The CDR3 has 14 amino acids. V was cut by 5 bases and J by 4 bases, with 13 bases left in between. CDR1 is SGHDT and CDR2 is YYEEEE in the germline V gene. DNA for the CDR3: TGTGCCAGCAGGGCTACGGACGCTTACAATGAGCAGTTCTTC. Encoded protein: CASRATDAYNEQFF. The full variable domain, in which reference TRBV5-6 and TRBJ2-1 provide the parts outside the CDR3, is DAGVTQSPTHLIKTRGQQVTLRCSPKSGHDTVSWYQQALGQGPQFIFQYYEEEERQRGNFPDRFSGHQFPNYSSELNVNALLLGDSALYLCASRATDAYNEQFFGPGTRLTVL.

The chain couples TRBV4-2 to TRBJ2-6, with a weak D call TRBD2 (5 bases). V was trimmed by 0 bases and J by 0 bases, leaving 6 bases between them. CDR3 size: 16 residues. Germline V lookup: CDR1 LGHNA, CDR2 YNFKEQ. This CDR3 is CASSQETTSGANVLTF. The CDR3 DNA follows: TGTGCCAGCAGCCAAGAGACTACCTCTGGGGCCAACGTCCTGACTTTC.